This T cell receptor (beta chain) came from a study of T-cell memory formation after mild COVID-19. The V gene end was trimmed by 8 bases and the J gene end by 0 bases; junction bases not matched to a gene: 16. Germline V gene lookup returns CDR1 MGHRA and CDR2 YSYEKL. The CDR3 covers 18 residues. Via MiXCR, TCRdb re-called the 5' RACE reads, giving one row per CDR3 protein. The profile shows fewer than 400,000 distinct CDR3 sequences, approximately 16% of them singletons. V gene TRBV4-1 combines with J gene TRBJ2-3, with TRBD2 matching 8 bases. Sequencing was carried out using PBMCs or a T cell subset sorted from them (not recorded which). The TCR originated in a man younger than 35 who had mild COVID-19 (a few samples of this study predate the infection). Cell type and time point are not known. The CDR3 is CASRARRFERGSTDTQYF. The CDR3 DNA follows: TGCGCCAGCCGAGCGAGGCGTTTTGAGCGGGGGAGCACAGATACGCAGTATTTT.